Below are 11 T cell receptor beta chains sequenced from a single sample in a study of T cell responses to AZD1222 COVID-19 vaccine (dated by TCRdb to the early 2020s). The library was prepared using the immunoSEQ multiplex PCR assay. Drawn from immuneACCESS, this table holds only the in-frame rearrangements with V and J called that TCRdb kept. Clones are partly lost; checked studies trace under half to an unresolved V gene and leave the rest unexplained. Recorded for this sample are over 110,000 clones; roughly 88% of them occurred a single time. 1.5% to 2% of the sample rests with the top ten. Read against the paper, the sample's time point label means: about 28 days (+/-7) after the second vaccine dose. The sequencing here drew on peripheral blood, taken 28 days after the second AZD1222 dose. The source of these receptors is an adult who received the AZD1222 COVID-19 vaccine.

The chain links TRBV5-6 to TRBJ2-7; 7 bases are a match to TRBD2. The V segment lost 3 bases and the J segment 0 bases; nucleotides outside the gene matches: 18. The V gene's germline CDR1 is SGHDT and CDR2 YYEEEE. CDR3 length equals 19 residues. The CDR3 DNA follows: TGTGCCAGCAGCTATGAAATGAAGCGGGATGGGGGGATCTCCTACGAGCAGTACTTC. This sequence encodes CASSYEMKRDGGISYEQYF.

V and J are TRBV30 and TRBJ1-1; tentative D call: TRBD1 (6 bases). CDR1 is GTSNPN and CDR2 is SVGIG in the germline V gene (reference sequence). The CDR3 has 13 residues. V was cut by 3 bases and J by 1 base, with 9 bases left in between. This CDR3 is CAWRRGTNTEAFF. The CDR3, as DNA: TGTGCCTGGAGAAGGGGGACGAACACTGAAGCTTTCTTT.

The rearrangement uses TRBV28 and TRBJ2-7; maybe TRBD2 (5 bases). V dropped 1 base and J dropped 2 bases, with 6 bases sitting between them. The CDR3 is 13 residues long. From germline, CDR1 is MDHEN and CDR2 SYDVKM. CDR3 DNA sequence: TGTGCCAGCAGTTTATCCGGGACCTACGAGCAGTACGTC. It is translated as CASSLSGTYEQYV.

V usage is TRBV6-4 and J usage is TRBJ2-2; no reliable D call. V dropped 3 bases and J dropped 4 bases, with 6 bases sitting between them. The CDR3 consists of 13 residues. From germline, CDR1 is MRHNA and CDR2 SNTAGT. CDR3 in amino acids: CASSEISTGELFF. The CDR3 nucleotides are TGTGCCAGCAGTGAAATATCCACCGGGGAGCTGTTTTTT.

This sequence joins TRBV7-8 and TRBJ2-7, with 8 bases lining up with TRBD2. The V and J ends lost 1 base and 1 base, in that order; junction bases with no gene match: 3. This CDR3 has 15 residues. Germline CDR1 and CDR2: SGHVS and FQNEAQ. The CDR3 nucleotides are TGTGCCAGCAGCTTAGAAACTAGCGGATCCTACGAGCAGTACTTC. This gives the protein CASSLETSGSYEQYF.

CDR3 coding DNA: TGTGCCAGCAGTCCCCAAGGGCGGGGGGCCCAAGAGACCCAGTACTTC. It is translated as CASSPQGRGAQETQYF. This chain links TRBV27 with TRBJ2-5, with 8 bases matching TRBD2. Unmatched junction bases numbered 9, after V lost 5 bases and J lost 1 base. Looked up from germline, CDR1 is MNHEY and CDR2 is SMNVEV (reference sequence). The CDR3 length is 16 residues.

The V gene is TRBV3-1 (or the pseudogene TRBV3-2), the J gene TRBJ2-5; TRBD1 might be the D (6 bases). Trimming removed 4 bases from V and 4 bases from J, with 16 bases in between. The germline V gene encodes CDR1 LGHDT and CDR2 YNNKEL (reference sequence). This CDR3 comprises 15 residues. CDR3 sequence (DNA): TGTGCCAGCAGCCCCTCGGGCAGGGGTGGAGAGACCCAGTACTTC. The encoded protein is CASSPSGRGGETQYF.

The CDR3 protein is CASCEWPVFDTNTGELFF. CDR3 in DNA: TGTGCCAGCTGCGAATGGCCCGTTTTTGACACGAACACCGGGGAGCTGTTTTTT. The chain uses TRBV2 and TRBJ2-2; no clear D. The germline V gene encodes CDR1 SNHLY and CDR2 FYNNEI. The CDR3 contains 18 residues. The ends were cut back, 8 bases at V and 0 bases at J, with 22 bases in the middle.

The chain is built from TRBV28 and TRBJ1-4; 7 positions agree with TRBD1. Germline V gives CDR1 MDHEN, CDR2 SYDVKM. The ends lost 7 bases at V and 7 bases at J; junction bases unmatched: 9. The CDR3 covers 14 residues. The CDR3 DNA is TGTGCCAGCACCTGGACAGGAGGGGGTGAAAAACTGTTTTTT. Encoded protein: CASTWTGGGEKLFF.

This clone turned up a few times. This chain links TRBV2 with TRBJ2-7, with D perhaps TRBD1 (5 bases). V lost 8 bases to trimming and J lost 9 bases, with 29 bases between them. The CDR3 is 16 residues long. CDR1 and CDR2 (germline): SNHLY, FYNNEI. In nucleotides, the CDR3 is TGTGCCAGCCTCGGCAAACTGCCAGGGCCCAAGCAACGGCAGTACGTC. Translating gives CASLGKLPGPKQRQYV.

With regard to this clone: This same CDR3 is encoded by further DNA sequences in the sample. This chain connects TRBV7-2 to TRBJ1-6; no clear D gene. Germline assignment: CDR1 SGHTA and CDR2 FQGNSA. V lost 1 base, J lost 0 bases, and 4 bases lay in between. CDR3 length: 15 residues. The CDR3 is CASSLGSSYNSPLHF. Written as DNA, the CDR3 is TGTGCCAGCAGCTTAGGAAGCTCCTATAATTCACCCCTCCACTTT. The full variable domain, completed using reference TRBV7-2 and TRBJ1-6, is GAGVSQSPSNKVTEKGKDVELRCDPISGHTALYWYRQSLGQGLEFLIYFQGNSAPDKSGLPSDRFSAERTGGSVSTLTIQRTQQEDSAVYLCASSLGSSYNSPLHFGNGTRLTVT.